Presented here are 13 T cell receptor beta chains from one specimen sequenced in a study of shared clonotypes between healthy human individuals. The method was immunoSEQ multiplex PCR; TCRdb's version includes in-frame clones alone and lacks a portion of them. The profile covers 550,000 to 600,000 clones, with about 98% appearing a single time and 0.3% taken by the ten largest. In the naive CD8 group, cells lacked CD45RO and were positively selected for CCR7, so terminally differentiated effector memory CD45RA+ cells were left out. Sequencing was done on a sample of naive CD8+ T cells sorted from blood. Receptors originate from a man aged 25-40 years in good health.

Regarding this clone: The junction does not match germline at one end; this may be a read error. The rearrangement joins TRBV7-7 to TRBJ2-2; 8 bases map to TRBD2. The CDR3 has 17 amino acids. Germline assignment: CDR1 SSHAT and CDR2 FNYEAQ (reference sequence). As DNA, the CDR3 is TGTGCTAGCAGCTTTTATACTGGACTAGCAGACACCGGGGAGCTGTTTTTT. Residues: CASSFYTGLADTGELFF.

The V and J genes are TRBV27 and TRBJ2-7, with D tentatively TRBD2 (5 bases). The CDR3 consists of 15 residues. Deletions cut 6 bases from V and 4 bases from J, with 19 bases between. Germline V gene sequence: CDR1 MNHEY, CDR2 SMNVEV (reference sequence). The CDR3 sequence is CASRQKVRGFYEQYF. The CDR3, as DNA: TGTGCCAGCAGACAAAAGGTCCGGGGTTTTTACGAGCAGTACTTC.

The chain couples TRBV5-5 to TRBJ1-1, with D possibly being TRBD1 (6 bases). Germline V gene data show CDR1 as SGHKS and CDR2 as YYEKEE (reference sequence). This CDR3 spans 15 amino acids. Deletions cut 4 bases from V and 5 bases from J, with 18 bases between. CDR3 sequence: CASSPPGTRATEAFF. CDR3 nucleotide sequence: TGTGCCAGCAGCCCCCCCGGGACAAGGGCAACTGAAGCTTTCTTT.

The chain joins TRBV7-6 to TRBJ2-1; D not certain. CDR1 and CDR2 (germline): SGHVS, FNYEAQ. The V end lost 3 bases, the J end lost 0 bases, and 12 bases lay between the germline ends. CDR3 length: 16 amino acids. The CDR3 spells CASSFKGPSSYNEQFF. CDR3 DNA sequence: TGTGCCAGCAGCTTTAAAGGTCCGAGCTCCTACAATGAGCAGTTCTTC.

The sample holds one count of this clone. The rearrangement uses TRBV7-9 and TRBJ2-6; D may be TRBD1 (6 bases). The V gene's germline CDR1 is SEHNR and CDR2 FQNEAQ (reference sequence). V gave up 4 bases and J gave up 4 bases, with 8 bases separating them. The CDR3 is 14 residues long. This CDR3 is CASSSGAGANVLTF. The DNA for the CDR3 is TGTGCCAGCAGCTCAGGGGCCGGGGCCAACGTCCTGACTTTC.

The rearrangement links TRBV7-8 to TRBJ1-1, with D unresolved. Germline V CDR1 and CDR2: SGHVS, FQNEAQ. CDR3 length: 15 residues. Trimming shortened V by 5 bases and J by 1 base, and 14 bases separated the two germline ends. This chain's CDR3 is CASSPPPWTNTEAFF. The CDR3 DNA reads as TGTGCCAGCAGCCCTCCCCCATGGACGAACACTGAAGCTTTCTTT.

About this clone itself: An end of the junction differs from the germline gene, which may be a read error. CDR3 coding DNA: TGTGCCACCCTAAGAGGACCTAAGGAGGTTTTC. The encoded protein is CATLRGPKEVF. The V gene is TRBV5-4, the J gene TRBJ2-7, with D perhaps matching TRBD2 (5 bases). From germline, CDR1 is SGHNT and CDR2 YYREEE (reference sequence). The CDR3 runs 11 residues.

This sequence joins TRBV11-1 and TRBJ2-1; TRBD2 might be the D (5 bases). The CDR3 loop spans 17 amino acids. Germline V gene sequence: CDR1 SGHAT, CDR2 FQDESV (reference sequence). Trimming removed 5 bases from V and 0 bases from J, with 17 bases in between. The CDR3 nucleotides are TGTGCCAGCAGCCCCCGGAGGACCATGAGCTCCTACAATGAGCAGTTCTTC. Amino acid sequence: CASSPRRTMSSYNEQFF. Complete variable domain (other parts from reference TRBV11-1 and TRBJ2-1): EAEVAQSPRYKITEKSQAVAFWCDPISGHATLYWYRQILGQGPELLVQFQDESVVDDSQLPKDRFSAERLKGVDSTLKIQPAELGDSAMYLCASSPRRTMSSYNEQFFGPGTRLTVL.

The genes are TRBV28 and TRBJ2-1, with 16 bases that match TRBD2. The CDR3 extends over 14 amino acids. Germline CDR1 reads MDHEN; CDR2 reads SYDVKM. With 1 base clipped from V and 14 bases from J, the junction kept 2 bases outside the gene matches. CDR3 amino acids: CASSLSGTSGGEFF. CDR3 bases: TGTGCCAGCAGTTTATCCGGGACTAGCGGGGGGGAGTTCTTC.

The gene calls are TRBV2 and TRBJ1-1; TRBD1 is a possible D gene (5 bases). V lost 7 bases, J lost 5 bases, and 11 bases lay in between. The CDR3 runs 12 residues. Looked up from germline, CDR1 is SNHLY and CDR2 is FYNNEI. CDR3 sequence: CASTGSGTEAFF. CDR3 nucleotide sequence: TGTGCCAGCACAGGGTCAGGTACTGAAGCTTTCTTT. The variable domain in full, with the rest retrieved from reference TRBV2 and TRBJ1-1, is EPEVTQTPSHQVTQMGQEVILRCVPISNHLYFYWYRQILGQKVEFLVSFYNNEISEKSEIFDDQFSVERPDGSNFTLKIRSTKLEDSAMYFCASTGSGTEAFFGQGTRLTVV.

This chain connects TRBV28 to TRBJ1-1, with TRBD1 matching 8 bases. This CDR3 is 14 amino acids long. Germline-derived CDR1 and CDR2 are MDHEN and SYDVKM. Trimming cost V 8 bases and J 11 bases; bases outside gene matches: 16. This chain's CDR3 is CASHKKVTGAWAFF. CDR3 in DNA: TGTGCCAGCCATAAAAAAGTGACAGGGGCCTGGGCTTTCTTT. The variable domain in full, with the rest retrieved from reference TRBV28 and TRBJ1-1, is DVKVTQSSRYLVKRTGEKVFLECVQDMDHENMFWYRQDPGLGLRLIYFSYDVKMKEKGDIPEGYSVSREKKERFSLILESASTNQTSMYLCASHKKVTGAWAFFGQGTRLTVV.

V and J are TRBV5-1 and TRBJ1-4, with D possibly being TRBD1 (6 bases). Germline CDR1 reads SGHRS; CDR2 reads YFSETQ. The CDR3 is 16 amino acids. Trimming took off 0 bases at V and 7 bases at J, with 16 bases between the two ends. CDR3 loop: CASSLADQGGGEKLFF. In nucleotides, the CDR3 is TGCGCCAGCAGCTTGGCCGATCAGGGAGGGGGTGAAAAACTGTTTTTT.

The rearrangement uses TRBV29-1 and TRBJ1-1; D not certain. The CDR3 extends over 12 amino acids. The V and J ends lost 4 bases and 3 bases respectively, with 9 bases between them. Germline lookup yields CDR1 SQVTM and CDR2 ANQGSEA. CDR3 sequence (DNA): TGCAGCGTTGGGGGTCACGACACTGAAGCTTTCTTT. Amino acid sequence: CSVGGHDTEAFF. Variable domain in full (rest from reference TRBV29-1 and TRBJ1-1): SAVISQKPSRDICQRGTSLTIQCQVDSQVTMMFWYRQQPGQSLTLIATANQGSEATYESGFVIDKFPISRPNLTFSTLTVSNMSPEDSSIYLCSVGGHDTEAFFGQGTRLTVV.